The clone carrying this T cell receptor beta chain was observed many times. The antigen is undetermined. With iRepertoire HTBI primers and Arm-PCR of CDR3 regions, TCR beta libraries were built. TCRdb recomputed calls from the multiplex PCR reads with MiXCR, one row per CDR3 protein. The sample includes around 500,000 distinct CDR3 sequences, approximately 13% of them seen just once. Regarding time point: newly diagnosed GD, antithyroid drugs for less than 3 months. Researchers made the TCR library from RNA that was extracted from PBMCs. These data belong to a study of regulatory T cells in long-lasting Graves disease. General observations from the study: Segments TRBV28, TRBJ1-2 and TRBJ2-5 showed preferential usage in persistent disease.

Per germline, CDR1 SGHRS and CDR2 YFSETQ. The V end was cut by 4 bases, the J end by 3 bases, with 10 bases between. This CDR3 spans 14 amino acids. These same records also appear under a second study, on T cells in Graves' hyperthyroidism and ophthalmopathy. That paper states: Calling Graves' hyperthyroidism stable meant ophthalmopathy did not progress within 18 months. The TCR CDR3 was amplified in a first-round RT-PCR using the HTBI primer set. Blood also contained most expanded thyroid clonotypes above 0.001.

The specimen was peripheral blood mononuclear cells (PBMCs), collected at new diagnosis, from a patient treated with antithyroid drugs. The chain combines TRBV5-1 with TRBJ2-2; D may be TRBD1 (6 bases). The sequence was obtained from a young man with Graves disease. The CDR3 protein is CASSPRTDTGELFF. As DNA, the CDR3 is TGCGCCAGCAGCCCAAGGACAGACACCGGGGAGCTGTTTTTT.